Each of the 30 T cell receptor beta chains below was sequenced from the same sample in a study of neoadjuvant anti-PD-1 for oral cavity cancer. Time point here: after neoadjuvant nivolumab, at surgical resection. TCRdb's copy holds only in-frame clones and misses some; the assay was immunoSEQ multiplex PCR. The table records tens of thousands of clones, under 55% of them present only once. The sequenced sample was tumor tissue, obtained after nivolumab (anti-PD-1) treatment. The receptors stem from a person aged 35-80 years with oral cavity squamous cell carcinoma.

The chain uses TRBV7-9 and TRBJ1-1, with 7 bases lining up with TRBD1. CDR1 SEHNR and CDR2 FQNEAQ come from the germline V gene (reference sequence). Losses at the gene ends were 2 bases for V and 0 bases for J; bases not matched to a gene: 6. This CDR3 is built from 16 residues. The CDR3 loop reads CASSLIQGVLNTEAFF. The CDR3 coding sequence is TGTGCCAGCAGCTTAATTCAGGGGGTTCTGAACACTGAAGCTTTCTTT.

This rearrangement joins TRBV7-2 to TRBJ1-2; D may be TRBD1 (5 bases). Trimming shortened V by 2 bases and J by 6 bases, and 13 bases separated the two germline ends. The CDR3 covers 14 residues. Germline V gene sequence: CDR1 SGHTA, CDR2 FQGNSA. Written as DNA, the CDR3 is TGTGCCAGCAGCTTATCGGCAGGGTCTCATGGCTACACCTTC. It specifies CASSLSAGSHGYTF.

V gene TRBV6-5 combines with J gene TRBJ2-6; the D gene is possibly TRBD2 (5 bases). V lost 7 bases, J lost 2 bases, and 9 bases lay in between. The CDR3 has 14 residues. Germline V gene sequence: CDR1 MNHEY, CDR2 SVGAGI. CDR3 nucleotide sequence: TGTGCCAGCAAATCGAGGGCTGGGGCCAACGTCCTGACTTTC. Protein sequence: CASKSRAGANVLTF.

This clone turned up a few times. The chain has TRBV5-4 and TRBJ2-1, with 8 bases aligning to TRBD1. Per germline, CDR1 SGHNT and CDR2 YYREEE (reference sequence). Germline trimming cut 0 bases from V and 4 bases from J; bases unmatched to any gene: 3. The CDR3 has 15 residues. In DNA form, the CDR3 reads TGTGCCAGCAGCTTGGGGACAGGGTCTTACAATGAGCAGTTCTTC. The encoded protein is CASSLGTGSYNEQFF. The complete variable domain, with remaining parts taken from reference TRBV5-4 and TRBJ2-1, reads ETGVTQSPTHLIKTRGQQVTLRCSSQSGHNTVSWYQQALGQGPQFIFQYYREEENGRGNFPPRFSGLQFPNYSSELNVNALELDDSALYLCASSLGTGSYNEQFFGPGTRLTVL.

This clone was picked up a small number of times. This chain links TRBV5-6 with TRBJ1-4; 8 nucleotides agree with TRBD1. V was clipped by 4 bases and J by 5 bases; unmatched bases: 4. The germline V gene has CDR1 SGHDT and CDR2 YYEEEE. This CDR3 spans 14 amino acids. The CDR3 nucleotides read TGTGCCAGCAGCCGCCGGACAGGGAATGAAAAACTGTTTTTT. Amino acid sequence: CASSRRTGNEKLFF.

This sequence joins TRBV6-1 and TRBJ2-2, with D perhaps matching TRBD2 (5 bases). V was trimmed by 2 bases and J by 7 bases, leaving 8 bases between them. The CDR3 consists of 13 residues. The V gene's germline CDR1 is MNHNS and CDR2 SASEGT. The CDR3 loop reads CASSESGVGELFF. The CDR3 nucleotides are TGTGCCAGCAGTGAAAGCGGAGTCGGGGAGCTGTTTTTT.

CDR3 bases: TGTGCCAGCAGCTTGGGGGACCGGCGGTATTTT. The encoded protein is CASSLGDRRYF. This chain joins TRBV6-1 and TRBJ2-3, with D perhaps given as TRBD1 or TRBD2 (5 bases each). CDR3 length equals 11 residues. Germline CDR1 and CDR2: MNHNS and SASEGT. Trimming shortened V by 6 bases and J by 14 bases, and 15 bases separated the two germline ends.

This chain connects TRBV6-6 to TRBJ2-3, with no clear D. The CDR3 runs 15 residues. V lost 2 bases to trimming and J lost 5 bases, with 14 bases between them. CDR1 is MNHNY and CDR2 is SVGAGI in the germline V gene (reference sequence). DNA of the CDR3: TGTGCCAGCAGTTACAGACCAGTGTTAGGAGATACGCAGTATTTT. It is translated as CASSYRPVLGDTQYF.

This clone occurred a few times. The chain has TRBV5-1 and TRBJ2-6; 7 nucleotides line up with TRBD1. The V gene end was trimmed by 0 bases and the J gene end by 18 bases; junction bases not matched to a gene: 6. Germline CDR1 reads SGHRS; CDR2 reads YFSETQ. The CDR3 contains 12 residues. CDR3 loop: CASSLDDRAPTF. CDR3 sequence (DNA): TGCGCCAGCAGCTTGGATGACAGGGCTCCGACTTTC.

In this sample, this clone turned up a few times. The V gene is TRBV6-6, the J gene TRBJ1-5; TRBD1 aligns across 12 bases. The CDR3 has 16 amino acids. Per the germline V gene, CDR1 is MNHNY and CDR2 is SVGAGI (reference sequence). V lost 4 bases, J lost 6 bases, and 7 bases stayed unmatched. The CDR3 DNA reads TGTGCCAGCAGTTCTCCGGGACAGGGGGCTGGTCAGCCCCAGCATTTT. Protein: CASSSPGQGAGQPQHF.

The J gene is TRBJ2-1, the V gene TRBV28, with TRBD1 matching over 8 bases. Trimming removed 6 bases from V and 4 bases from J; junction bases left unmatched: 8. The germline gives CDR1 MDHEN, CDR2 SYDVKM. The CDR3 extends over 15 amino acids. CDR3 region: CASRTGTGIYNEQFF. For the CDR3, the DNA is TGTGCCAGCAGAACCGGGACAGGAATATACAATGAGCAGTTCTTC.

The chain links TRBV6-5 to TRBJ1-2, with D hard to call. Germline V gene data show CDR1 as MNHEY and CDR2 as SVGAGI. The CDR3 loop spans 16 amino acids. V was cut by 2 bases and J by 6 bases, with 19 bases left in between. The CDR3 DNA follows: TGTGCCAGCAGTTACAGACGGGGAGGTGTGTGGGATGGCTACACCTTC. Its protein is CASSYRRGGVWDGYTF.

V usage is TRBV7-8 and J usage is TRBJ2-5, with 7 bases aligning to TRBD2. Germline V gene sequence: CDR1 SGHVS, CDR2 FQNEAQ. V was clipped by 4 bases and J by 4 bases; unmatched bases: 3. The CDR3 totals 13 residues. The CDR3 DNA sequence: TGTGCCAGCAGCTGGGGGGGAGCAGAGACCCAGTACTTC. It codes for CASSWGGAETQYF.

J is TRBJ2-3 and V is TRBV29-1; 8 bases are shared with TRBD2. In germline, CDR1 is SQVTM, CDR2 ANQGSEA. The CDR3 length is 17 residues. V was clipped by 5 bases and J by 1 base; unmatched bases: 14. The DNA of the CDR3 is TGCAGCGTTCGCGGGGGGCTTGGCAGAGGAGGCACAGATACGCAGTATTTT. It is translated as CSVRGGLGRGGTDTQYF.

This clone has ten or more counts. The chain recombines TRBV7-2 with TRBJ2-7; 12 bases are a match to TRBD2. The length of the CDR3 is 15 residues. Germline assignment: CDR1 SGHTA and CDR2 FQGNSA. With V trimmed by 0 bases and J by 3 bases, 0 bases remained unmatched. The CDR3 DNA is TGTGCCAGCAGCTTAGCGACTAGCGGGGGCTACGAGCAGTACTTC. Encoded protein: CASSLATSGGYEQYF.

This clone was detected only a few times. J is TRBJ1-3 and V is TRBV7-8; unclear D gene. V lost 0 bases and J lost 0, with 6 bases in between. CDR1 and CDR2 from the germline V gene are SGHVS and FQNEAQ. The CDR3 has 15 residues. Here the CDR3 DNA reads TGTGCCAGCAGCTTAGCGCCGAGCTCTGGAAACACCATATATTTT. It yields the protein CASSLAPSSGNTIYF. The entire variable domain, with the rest obtained from reference TRBV7-8 and TRBJ1-3, is as follows: GAGVSQSPRYKVAKRGQDVALRCDPISGHVSLFWYQQALGQGPEFLTYFQNEAQLDKSGLPSDRFFAERPEGSVSTLKIQRTQQEDSAVYLCASSLAPSSGNTIYFGEGSWLTVV.

This clone was found a few times. This sequence joins TRBV6-5 and TRBJ1-4, with a possible D match to TRBD1 (5 bases). The CDR3 totals 13 residues. Germline loops: CDR1 MNHEY, CDR2 SVGAGI. The V gene lost 6 bases and the J gene lost 7 bases, with 12 bases spanning the gap. DNA of the CDR3: TGTGCCAGCAGCCTCAAAAGGGGTGAAAAACTGTTTTTT. It encodes CASSLKRGEKLFF.

The rearrangement links TRBV25-1 to TRBJ2-3, with 9 bases aligning to TRBD1. V was pared by 4 bases and J by 3 bases, with 2 bases of the junction left unmatched. The CDR3 consists of 14 residues. Germline V gene lookup returns CDR1 MGHDK and CDR2 SYGVNS. The CDR3 nucleotides are TGTGCCAGCAGTGGGGACAGGGTAACAGATACGCAGTATTTT. Protein: CASSGDRVTDTQYF.

The chain links TRBV5-6 to TRBJ2-2; TRBD2 aligns across 7 bases. The V and J ends lost 4 bases and 6 bases, in that order; junction bases with no gene match: 6. Germline CDR1 is SGHDT and CDR2 is YYEEEE. The CDR3 sequence is 14 residues long. CDR3 sequence reads: CASSPAGVAGELFF. The CDR3 bases are TGTGCCAGCAGCCCGGCGGGGGTCGCCGGGGAGCTGTTTTTT.

V usage is TRBV7-2 and J usage is TRBJ1-1, with a tentative D call TRBD1 (6 bases). CDR1 is SGHTA, CDR2 FQGNSA, per germline. The V gene lost 5 bases and the J gene lost 7 bases, with 20 bases spanning the gap. This CDR3 has 15 residues. CDR3 in amino acids: CASSPVTSGAGEAFF. The CDR3 DNA reads as TGTGCCAGCAGCCCAGTAACGTCGGGGGCTGGTGAAGCTTTCTTT.

This clone has a count of ten or more. This rearrangement joins TRBV5-1 to TRBJ1-3, with 7 positions matching TRBD1. Germline lookup yields CDR1 SGHRS and CDR2 YFSETQ. CDR3 length equals 16 residues. V dropped 5 bases and J dropped 4; count of bases not matched to a gene: 12. DNA for the CDR3: TGCGCCAGCAGTCGGGACAGATCCGCGGGGGGAAACACCATATATTTT. Translating it yields CASSRDRSAGGNTIYF.

The chain recombines TRBV29-1 with TRBJ2-5; 8 bases align to TRBD2. The ends lost 3 bases at V and 5 bases at J; junction bases unmatched: 8. Germline lookup yields CDR1 SQVTM and CDR2 ANQGSEA. This CDR3 spans 14 amino acids. The chain's CDR3 is CSVDSGGAGETQYF. The CDR3, as DNA: TGCAGCGTTGACTCCGGGGGGGCGGGTGAGACCCAGTACTTC.

This clone came up once. V gene TRBV19 combines with J gene TRBJ2-5, with 10 bases identical to TRBD2. CDR1 is LNHDA, CDR2 SQIVND, per germline (reference sequence). CDR3 length: 16 amino acids. V trimming: 6 bases; J trimming: 3 bases; junction bases outside the gene matches: 10. The CDR3 nucleotides are TGTGCCAGTAGAAAAGAGGCGCTAGCGGGGGAAGAGACCCAGTACTTC. Translated: CASRKEALAGEETQYF.

This clone was detected a few times. V and J are TRBV6-6 and TRBJ1-5, with D tentatively TRBD1 (5 bases). The CDR3 contains 16 residues. The V gene lost 6 bases and the J gene lost 5 bases, with 20 bases spanning the gap. The germline V gene encodes CDR1 MNHNY and CDR2 SVGAGI (reference sequence). The chain's CDR3 is CASRGDLGIGHQPQHF. The CDR3 nucleotides are TGTGCCAGCAGGGGGGACTTGGGCATCGGGCATCAGCCCCAGCATTTT.

This clone is a singleton in its sample. The chain carries TRBV7-2 and TRBJ2-1; the match to TRBD1 covers 7 bases. The germline gives CDR1 SGHTA, CDR2 FQGNSA. J lost 2 bases, V lost 5 bases, and 6 bases had no gene match. The CDR3 is 15 amino acids. This CDR3 is CASSPTGQAYNEQFF. The CDR3 DNA sequence: TGTGCCAGCAGCCCAACCGGACAGGCCTACAATGAGCAGTTCTTC.

The sample holds a few counts of this clone. The rearrangement joins TRBV7-9 to TRBJ1-2; D remains unclear. The CDR3 runs to 14 residues. Germline CDR1 is SEHNR and CDR2 is FQNEAQ (reference sequence). The V and J ends lost 1 base and 1 base respectively, with 7 bases between them. The CDR3 region is CASSLGNSNYGYTF. CDR3 nucleotide sequence: TGTGCCAGCAGCTTAGGTAACAGTAACTATGGCTACACCTTC.

This clone was found once. This chain joins TRBV4-2 and TRBJ1-4; a possible D gene is TRBD1 (6 bases). Germline assignment: CDR1 LGHNA and CDR2 YNFKEQ. The CDR3 totals 16 residues. Trimming took 0 bases from V and 5 from J, leaving 13 bases between them. The CDR3 DNA is TGTGCCAGCAGCCAAGAGGCACAGGGCCAAAATGAAAAACTGTTTTTT. Its protein is CASSQEAQGQNEKLFF.

The chain is built from TRBV6-4 and TRBJ2-3, with D perhaps TRBD1 or TRBD2 (5 bases each). This CDR3 comprises 15 residues. The V end lost 7 bases, the J end lost 2 bases, and 16 bases lay between the germline ends. Germline CDR1 is MRHNA and CDR2 is SNTAGT. CDR3 DNA sequence: TGTGCCAGCATCCCCCGGGGCACCTTCACAGATACGCAGTATTTT. It yields the protein CASIPRGTFTDTQYF.

The sample holds many counts of this clone. The V and J genes are TRBV18 and TRBJ1-1; D uncertain. V gave up 4 bases and J gave up 3 bases, with 12 bases separating them. Per the germline V gene, CDR1 is KGHSH and CDR2 is LQKENI. CDR3 size: 14 residues. CDR3 residues: CASSLDTLDTEAFF. As DNA, the CDR3 is TGTGCCAGCTCACTAGACACGTTGGACACTGAAGCTTTCTTT.

This chain links TRBV5-5 with TRBJ1-2, with D perhaps TRBD1 (5 bases). CDR1 is SGHKS and CDR2 is YYEKEE in the germline V gene (reference sequence). The CDR3 consists of 14 residues. Trimming took off 4 bases at V and 8 bases at J, with 18 bases between the two ends. The CDR3 spells CASSVDGTILGYTF. CDR3 sequence (DNA): TGTGCCAGCAGCGTGGATGGGACTATACTCGGCTACACCTTC.